This passage covers 21 T cell receptor beta chains from one sample sequenced in a study of T cells in Graves' hyperthyroidism and ophthalmopathy (dated by TCRdb to about 2019). The library was obtained by multiplex PCR. Data came from an Illumina HiSeq 2000. TCR beta CDR3 regions were amplified from RNA transcripts. The first round of RT-PCR for the TCR CDR3 was performed with the HTBI primer set and the Qiagen OneStep RT-PCR kit. TCRdb reanalyzed the raw reads on its own, using fastp at Q25 for trimming and MiXCR for clone calling, and kept in-frame beta chains. Every CDR3 protein is listed once, alongside the most common genes and DNA of its rows. The sample table shows about half a million distinct CDR3 sequences, and 15% to 20% are seen once. 40% to 50% of the sample is held by the ten biggest clonotypes. The sample consisted of blood. These receptors all stem from a man in his forties or fifties with Graves' ophthalmopathy.

The V gene is TRBV7-9, the J gene TRBJ2-7; 9 bases align to TRBD2. The CDR3 runs 14 residues. With 5 bases clipped from V and 6 bases from J, the junction kept 8 bases outside the gene matches. The germline V gene has CDR1 SEHNR and CDR2 FQNEAQ (reference sequence). The CDR3 is CASSLVAGAVEQYF. CDR3 bases: TGTGCCAGCAGCCTGGTAGCGGGAGCAGTCGAGCAGTACTTC.

This clonotype has a handful of counts. The chain links TRBV28 to TRBJ2-7, with a tentative D call TRBD1 (6 bases). Germline CDR1 reads MDHEN; CDR2 reads SYDVKM. Trimming shortened V by 10 bases and J by 3 bases, and 16 bases separated the two germline ends. This CDR3 is 13 amino acids long. The CDR3 nucleotides read TGTGCCACTAACCGGGACACCCGCTACGAGCAGTACTTC. This sequence encodes CATNRDTRYEQYF.

This clonotype was counted many times. This chain's CDR3 is CASSQGLAGGSTGELFF. The CDR3 coding sequence is TGTGCCAGCAGCCAGGGACTAGCGGGAGGAAGCACCGGGGAGCTGTTTTTT. The genes are TRBV3-1 and TRBJ2-2; TRBD2 matches 15 bases. Germline CDR1 LGHDT, CDR2 YNNKEL (reference sequence). V trimming: 3 bases; J trimming: 4 bases; junction bases outside the gene matches: 3. This CDR3 spans 17 amino acids.

This clonotype was counted many times. The CDR3: CAWSRLLDLSNQPQHF. Here the CDR3 DNA reads TGTGCCTGGAGTCGGCTTCTCGACCTCAGCAATCAGCCCCAGCATTTT. The chain has TRBV30 and TRBJ1-5, with no clear D. Germline assignment: CDR1 GTSNPN and CDR2 SVGIG (reference sequence). The CDR3 totals 16 residues. V was cut by 2 bases and J by 1 base, with 15 bases left in between. The full variable domain, in which reference TRBV30 and TRBJ1-5 provide the parts outside the CDR3, is SQTIHQWPATLVQPVGSPLSLECTVEGTSNPNLYWYRQAAGRGLQLLFYSVGIGQISSEVPQNLSASRPQDRQFILSSKKLLLSDSGFYLCAWSRLLDLSNQPQHFGDGTRLSIL.

This sequence joins TRBV29-1 and TRBJ1-2; 10 bases are a match to TRBD1. CDR1 and CDR2 (germline): SQVTM, ANQGSEA. Germline trimming cut 7 bases from V and 9 bases from J; bases unmatched to any gene: 8. The CDR3 is made up of 12 amino acids. The DNA for the CDR3 is TGCAGCGCCGGAGGGACAGGGGAAAGCTACACCTTC. Its translation: CSAGGTGESYTF.

Regarding this clonotype: This may come from a read error, since a much larger clone is one base off. The chain has TRBV7-3 and TRBJ2-1, with D possibly being TRBD1 or TRBD2 (5 bases each). CDR1 and CDR2 (germline): SGHTA, FQGTGA. This CDR3 spans 12 amino acids. CDR3: CTSSFSEGKQFF. In nucleotides, the CDR3 is TGTACCAGCAGCTTTAGCGAGGGGAAGCAGTTCTTC.

Here the CDR3 reads CATSDLTQGVDTGELFF. The CDR3 DNA reads TGTGCCACCAGTGATTTAACGCAGGGGGTTGACACCGGGGAGCTGTTTTTT. The rearrangement links TRBV24-1 to TRBJ2-2; 7 positions match TRBD1. The V gene's germline CDR1 is KGHDR and CDR2 SFDVKD. This CDR3 contains 17 residues. J gave up 3 bases and V 1 base, and 7 bases lay outside the gene matches.

This clonotype was found many times. V and J are TRBV20-1 and TRBJ2-7; 7 bases are shared with TRBD1. This CDR3 region has 14 residues. CDR1 and CDR2 from the germline V gene are DFQATT and SNEGSKA (reference sequence). V gave up 3 bases and J gave up 4 bases; unmatched junction bases: 9. The CDR3 region is CSARTGLAKYEQYF. DNA for the CDR3: TGCAGTGCTAGGACAGGGTTGGCAAAGTACGAGCAGTACTTC.

This clonotype has just a few counts. The chain couples TRBV4-1 to TRBJ2-1, with a tentative D call TRBD2 (5 bases). V was clipped by 7 bases and J by 3 bases, with 7 bases between them. Germline V gives CDR1 MGHRA, CDR2 YSYEKL. The CDR3 has 12 residues. CDR3 sequence (DNA): TGCGCCAGCACCGGGAACTACAATGAGCAGTTCTTC. Translation gives CASTGNYNEQFF.

The genes are TRBV5-1 and TRBJ1-1, with D possibly being TRBD1 (6 bases). The germline V gene encodes CDR1 SGHRS and CDR2 YFSETQ. This CDR3 is 13 amino acids long. V was clipped by 5 bases and J by 3 bases, with 11 bases between them. In nucleotides, the CDR3 is TGCGCCAGCAGGGAGACAGGTTACACTGAAGCTTTCTTT. Translated, it gives CASRETGYTEAFF.

This sequence joins TRBV4-1 and TRBJ1-6, with a possible D match to TRBD1 (5 bases). Germline CDR1 reads MGHRA; CDR2 reads YSYEKL. The V end lost 0 bases, the J end lost 9 bases, and 12 bases lay between the germline ends. The CDR3 contains 15 residues. The CDR3 DNA reads TGCGCCAGCAGCCAAGACGGCCAGGGAGGTTCACCCCTCCACTTT. As protein: CASSQDGQGGSPLHF.

Many counts were recorded for this clonotype. This sequence joins TRBV6-1 and TRBJ1-1; D possibly corresponds to TRBD1 (5 bases). Germline V CDR1 and CDR2: MNHNS, SASEGT. This CDR3 comprises 13 residues. Trimming left V 3 bases short and J 6 bases short, with 11 bases between. The CDR3 loop is CASSDRAGAEAFF. CDR3 bases: TGTGCCAGCAGTGACAGGGCTGGGGCTGAAGCTTTCTTT.

This clonotype was observed many times. The chain is built from TRBV30 and TRBJ2-7, with 7 bases lining up with TRBD1. Per germline, CDR1 GTSNPN and CDR2 SVGIG (reference sequence). The CDR3 extends over 14 amino acids. Unmatched junction bases numbered 10, after V lost 1 base and J lost 7 bases. The DNA of the CDR3 is TGTGCCTGGAGTGCTGGGACAGCCCAAGGGGAGCAGTACTTC. Translating it yields CAWSAGTAQGEQYF.

This clonotype turned up a few times. The V gene is TRBV20-1, the J gene TRBJ1-5; tentatively, D is TRBD1 (6 bases). The V gene's germline CDR1 is DFQATT and CDR2 SNEGSKA (reference sequence). V was trimmed by 6 bases and J by 7 bases, leaving 19 bases between them. CDR3 size: 14 residues. Here the CDR3 DNA reads TGCAGTGCCTCCCGGGGAGGGGGAGAACAGCCCCAGCATTTT. It translates to CSASRGGGEQPQHF.

The chain joins TRBV4-1 to TRBJ2-3, with TRBD1 matching over 7 bases. With V trimmed by 6 bases and J by 2 bases, 5 bases remained unmatched. CDR1 and CDR2 (germline): MGHRA, YSYEKL. CDR3 size: 14 residues. This CDR3 reads CASRQTGATDTQYF. The CDR3 bases are TGCGCCAGCAGGCAAACAGGGGCCACAGATACGCAGTATTTT.

This clonotype was counted between two and nine times. The V call is TRBV30, the J call TRBJ1-1; 9 nucleotides match TRBD1. The J segment lost 5 bases and the V segment lost 8 bases, leaving 6 bases of the junction unmatched. The germline gives CDR1 GTSNPN, CDR2 SVGIG (reference sequence). The CDR3 contains 12 residues. This CDR3 is CAIDRGVTEAFF. The CDR3 nucleotides read TGTGCCATAGACAGGGGGGTGACTGAAGCTTTCTTT.

This clonotype was counted ten times or more. The rearrangement joins TRBV12-3 or TRBV12-4 to TRBJ2-3; D unclear. With 8 bases removed from V and 6 bases from J, the gap between germline ends came to 12 bases. This CDR3 region has 12 residues. The DNA for the CDR3 is TGTGCCAGCGGCCAGACTGCGGATACGCAGTATTTT. Translating gives CASGQTADTQYF.

The V call is TRBV2, the J call TRBJ2-7; D not certain. Germline assignment: CDR1 SNHLY and CDR2 FYNNEI. V was cut by 8 bases and J by 7 bases, with 9 bases left in between. This CDR3 contains 10 residues. Here the CDR3 reads CASSIREQYF. Here the CDR3 DNA reads TGTGCCAGCTCTATCCGGGAGCAGTACTTC.

The chain carries TRBV7-8 and TRBJ2-1, with no clear D. Trimming pared 2 bases from V and 10 bases from J, leaving 9 bases between. The CDR3 extends over 12 amino acids. CDR1 is SGHVS and CDR2 is FQNEAQ in the germline V gene. CDR3 region: CASSLTPGEQFF. CDR3 in DNA: TGTGCCAGCAGCTTAACCCCCGGGGAGCAGTTCTTC.

This clonotype was seen ten or more times. This sequence joins TRBV2 and TRBJ2-5; the D is unclear. Trimming took 4 bases from V and 5 from J, leaving 5 bases between them. The CDR3 consists of 11 residues. From germline, CDR1 is SNHLY and CDR2 FYNNEI. CDR3 sequence reads: CASSVSETQYF. In DNA, the CDR3 is TGTGCCAGCAGTGTTTCGGAGACCCAGTACTTC.

This clonotype was detected ten times or more. The chain uses TRBV6-1 and TRBJ2-5; 9 positions agree with TRBD2. Unmatched junction bases numbered 7, after V lost 3 bases and J lost 5 bases. Germline V gene sequence: CDR1 MNHNS, CDR2 SASEGT. The CDR3 sequence is 15 residues long. CDR3 residues: CASSDYSGSLETQYF. The CDR3 DNA sequence: TGTGCCAGCAGTGACTATAGCGGGAGTCTGGAGACCCAGTACTTC.